Each of the 10 T cell receptor beta chains below was sequenced from the same sample in a study of T-cell memory formation after mild COVID-19. TCRdb reprocessed the 5' RACE reads with MiXCR, giving one entry per CDR3 protein. The table has about 350,000 distinct CDR3 sequences, roughly an eighth seen once. The sequenced material came from PBMCs or a T cell subset sorted from them (not recorded which). Receptors were obtained from a man between 18 and 29 years old who had mild COVID-19 (a few samples of this study predate the infection). Cell type and time point are not known.

The V and J genes are TRBV7-6 and TRBJ1-1; the D gene is possibly TRBD1 (6 bases). The CDR3 sequence is 15 residues long. The germline V gene encodes CDR1 SGHVS and CDR2 FNYEAQ. V lost 5 bases to trimming and J lost 5 bases, with 18 bases between them. DNA for the CDR3: TGTGCCAGCAGCCAAATGGGGGGCGATTGGACTGAAGCTTTCTTT. It is translated as CASSQMGGDWTEAFF. Full variable domain (outside the CDR3, taken from reference TRBV7-6 and TRBJ1-1): GAGVSQSPRYKVTKRGQDVALRCDPISGHVSLYWYRQALGQGPEFLTYFNYEAQQDKSGLPNDRFSAERPEGSISTLTIQRTEQRDSAMYRCASSQMGGDWTEAFFGQGTRLTVV.

This clonotype occurred many times. V usage is TRBV7-2 and J usage is TRBJ1-5; 7 bases map to TRBD1. The CDR3 has 13 amino acids. Germline V CDR1 and CDR2: SGHTA, FQGNSA. V trimming: 6 bases; J trimming: 3 bases; junction bases outside the gene matches: 2. CDR3 nucleotides: TGTGCCAGCAGTGACAGGGTCAATCAGCCCCAGCATTTT. This gives the protein CASSDRVNQPQHF.

This chain links TRBV24-1 with TRBJ2-3; D call uncertain. CDR1 is KGHDR and CDR2 is SFDVKD in the germline V gene. Trimming took off 3 bases at V and 0 bases at J, with 6 bases between the two ends. The CDR3 sequence is 14 residues long. Here the CDR3 reads CATSDLGSTDTQYF. CDR3 in DNA: TGTGCCACCAGTGATCTTGGAAGCACAGATACGCAGTATTTT.

With regard to this clonotype: A much larger clone is a single base away; this may be a read error. This rearrangement joins TRBV7-3 to TRBJ2-1, with 11 bases aligning to TRBD2. Per germline, CDR1 SGHTA and CDR2 FQGTGA. The CDR3 length is 15 residues. J was trimmed by 4 bases and V by 5 bases; bases with no gene match: 4. CDR3 nucleotides: TGTGCCAGCAGCCAGTCTAGCGGGGGGTACAATGAGCAGTTCTTC. Residues: CASSQSSGGYNEQFF.

J is TRBJ2-7 and V is TRBV20-1; 10 bases fit TRBD1. V lost 6 bases to trimming and J lost 5 bases; unmatched junction nucleotides: 13. This CDR3 has 15 residues. Germline CDR1 DFQATT, CDR2 SNEGSKA (reference sequence). In DNA form, the CDR3 reads TGCAGTGCCTACCATCCGGGACAGGGGTCCGACGAGCAGTACTTC. It specifies CSAYHPGQGSDEQYF.

The genes are TRBV4-3 and TRBJ2-7; no clear D gene. Trimming stripped 4 bases from V and 0 bases from J, with 13 bases between. Germline V gene data show CDR1 as LGHNA and CDR2 as YSLEER. The CDR3 sequence is 15 residues long. The DNA of the CDR3 is TGCGCCAGCAGCCCTGGCGCCGACGGCTCCTACGAGCAGTACTTC. Protein sequence: CASSPGADGSYEQYF.

This clonotype was picked up many times. The genes are TRBV4-2 and TRBJ2-1, with a weak D call TRBD2 (6 bases). The CDR3 runs 14 residues. Germline V lookup: CDR1 LGHNA, CDR2 YNFKEQ. V was cut by 1 base and J by 7 bases, with 11 bases left in between. The CDR3 DNA is TGTGCCAGCAGCCAAGTAATACGGGGGAATGAGCAGTTCTTC. This encodes CASSQVIRGNEQFF.

A few counts support this clonotype. The chain links TRBV19 to TRBJ2-7, with unresolved D. Germline V gives CDR1 LNHDA, CDR2 SQIVND (reference sequence). Trimming took 9 bases from V and 0 from J, leaving 18 bases between them. The CDR3 is 15 residues long. Written as DNA, the CDR3 is TGTGCCAGCTCTACCTTGGGCGAGAGCTCCTACGAGCAGTACTTC. Protein product: CASSTLGESSYEQYF.

This clonotype was observed a few times. V is TRBV9 and J is TRBJ2-3; tentatively, D is TRBD2 (5 bases). The CDR3 runs to 14 residues. Between the trimmed V and J ends, which lost 1 base and 4 bases, there was a span of 10 bases. Looked up from germline, CDR1 is SGDLS and CDR2 is YYNGEE. The DNA for the CDR3 is TGTGCCAGCAGCGTAATGTCTAGCCCAGATACGCAGTATTTT. This gives the protein CASSVMSSPDTQYF.

This clonotype was counted a few times. The V and J genes are TRBV5-1 and TRBJ2-1; TRBD2 matches 10 bases. CDR3 length: 16 residues. Germline V gene lookup returns CDR1 SGHRS and CDR2 YFSETQ. Trimming removed 3 bases from V and 2 bases from J; junction bases left unmatched: 5. DNA for the CDR3: TGCGCCAGCAGCTACGTTAGCGGGGGGCCCTACAATGAGCAGTTCTTC. Amino acid sequence: CASSYVSGGPYNEQFF.